This T cell receptor beta chain emerged from a study of Ad26.COV2.S vaccination and SARS-CoV-2 variants. Findings and caveats of the study: In vaccinated individuals, spike-specific CD8+ and CD4+ T cell responses reportedly displayed substantial breadth. Overall T cell responses may have been underestimated by the analyses of TCR breadth and depth. Spike-specific TCR breadth ran higher among vaccine recipients than placebo recipients.

Treatment meaning: about 20 received Ad26.COV2.S at low or high dose, single or two shots; 5 received placebo; per-sample allocation not given. The investigators took samples on day 63 after the first vaccine or placebo injection. The assay was immunoSEQ multiplex PCR, and TCRdb's table has in-frame clones only and misses some. The data show around 450,000 clones, roughly 87% seen once. On this clone: What it binds is unknown.

The CDR3 loop spans 12 amino acids. Trimming shortened V by 10 bases and J by 11 bases, and 19 bases separated the two germline ends. Germline V lookup: CDR1 MDHEN, CDR2 SYDVKM. Sequenced material: peripheral blood, taken in a trial of Ad26.COV2.S vaccine versus placebo. The chain couples TRBV28 to TRBJ2-3, with D tentatively TRBD2 (7 bases). The clonotype comes from a person aged 18-60 years who received the Ad26.COV2.S COVID-19 vaccine or a placebo. CDR3 bases: TGTGCCACCCGTCTGGGGGGGGGACAGCAGTATTTT. Translation: CATRLGGGQQYF.